This entry lists 32 T cell receptor beta chains sequenced from one sample in a study of OX40 agonist ivuxolimab in advanced cancers. The method was immunoSEQ multiplex PCR; TCRdb's version includes in-frame clones alone and lacks a portion of them. The sample has some 80,000 clones; around nine tenths are singletons. The specimen was CD4+ or CD8+ T cells sorted from blood, collected in a trial of the OX40 agonist ivuxolimab. The receptor source for this set is an adult with an advanced solid tumor such as melanoma, head and neck, liver or kidney cancer.

The chain carries TRBV11-2 and TRBJ2-5; D may be TRBD1 (6 bases). V was trimmed by 5 bases and J by 4 bases, leaving 17 bases between them. The CDR3 covers 15 residues. Per the germline V gene, CDR1 is SGHAT and CDR2 is FQNNGV. The DNA of the CDR3 is TGTGCCAGCAGCCCTCTAGGGGGAAGGGGAGAGACCCAGTACTTC. Translating gives CASSPLGGRGETQYF.

The chain has TRBV28 and TRBJ1-1; unclear D gene. CDR3 length equals 11 residues. With 7 bases removed from V and 2 bases from J, the gap between germline ends came to 5 bases. Germline CDR1 MDHEN, CDR2 SYDVKM. CDR3 nucleotide sequence: TGTGCCAGCAAAGATAACACTGAAGCTTTCTTT. Its translation: CASKDNTEAFF.

The chain is built from TRBV11-2 and TRBJ1-2, with a possible D match to TRBD1 (5 bases). V lost 1 base to trimming and J lost 5 bases, with 14 bases between them. Germline CDR1 is SGHAT and CDR2 is FQNNGV. This CDR3 has 15 amino acids. DNA for the CDR3: TGTGCCAGCAGCTTAGTGGGGGGGTGGAGGTATGGCTACACCTTC. It translates to CASSLVGGWRYGYTF.

This clone was counted only a few times. The chain couples TRBV29-1 to TRBJ2-1; no firm D call. Per germline, CDR1 SQVTM and CDR2 ANQGSEA. The germline V and J ends were trimmed by 4 bases and 5 bases, with 12 bases remaining between them. The CDR3 contains 13 residues. For the CDR3, the DNA is TGCAGCGTTGCAGCTAGATTGGACAATGAGCAGTTCTTC. It encodes CSVAARLDNEQFF.

This rearrangement joins TRBV5-8 to TRBJ2-1; D is unresolved. The V end was cut by 5 bases, the J end by 7 bases, with 1 base between. Germline assignment: CDR1 SGHTS and CDR2 YDEGEE. This CDR3 region has 9 residues. CDR3 nucleotide sequence: TGTGCCAGCAGGAATGAGCAGTTCTTC. Translation gives CASRNEQFF.

The chain recombines TRBV2 with TRBJ2-5, with D unresolved. Trimming left V 1 base short and J 1 base short, with 7 bases between. Germline V gene sequence: CDR1 SNHLY, CDR2 FYNNEI. The CDR3 has 14 amino acids. Here the CDR3 DNA reads TGTGCCAGCAGTGAAGAGGGAATCCAAGAGACCCAGTACTTC. This codes for CASSEEGIQETQYF. The whole variable domain, filled in from reference TRBV2 and TRBJ2-5, reads EPEVTQTPSHQVTQMGQEVILRCVPISNHLYFYWYRQILGQKVEFLVSFYNNEISEKSEIFDDQFSVERPDGSNFTLKIRSTKLEDSAMYFCASSEEGIQETQYFGPGTRLLVL.

The table lists this clone with a count of one. This chain links TRBV9 with TRBJ2-2, with 8 bases lining up with TRBD2. CDR1 and CDR2 (germline): SGDLS, YYNGEE. V shed 3 bases and J 1 base; nucleotides not matched to a gene: 2. The CDR3 spans 15 residues. The CDR3 coding sequence is TGTGCCAGCAGCGGCACTAGCGGGAACACCGGGGAGCTGTTTTTT. Protein: CASSGTSGNTGELFF.

The rearrangement joins TRBV7-6 to TRBJ2-7, with TRBD1 matching over 7 bases. J was trimmed by 4 bases and V by 5 bases; bases with no gene match: 11. The CDR3 is 15 amino acids. The V gene's germline CDR1 is SGHVS and CDR2 FNYEAQ. The CDR3 protein is CASSPQGRGSYEQYF. The CDR3 DNA sequence: TGTGCCAGCAGCCCCCAAGGCAGGGGGTCTTACGAGCAGTACTTC.

This clone was picked up a small number of times. Other DNA sequences within the sample encode an identical CDR3. The chain employs TRBV5-1 and TRBJ2-7; D is possibly TRBD2 (6 bases). Germline V gene lookup returns CDR1 SGHRS and CDR2 YFSETQ. The CDR3 covers 14 residues. V was shortened by 4 bases and J by 1 base, with 12 bases between the two germline ends. CDR3 in DNA: TGCGCCAGCAGCCGCGACGGGGGATCCTACGAGCAGTACGTC. As protein: CASSRDGGSYEQYV.

The rearrangement uses TRBV27 and TRBJ1-2; no clear D. The ends were cut back, 3 bases at V and 2 bases at J, with 7 bases in the middle. Germline loops: CDR1 MNHEY, CDR2 SMNVEV (reference sequence). This CDR3 comprises 13 residues. The CDR3 bases are TGTGCCAGCAGTTTCCGACAAAACTATGGCTACACCTTC. Its protein product is CASSFRQNYGYTF.

V usage is TRBV7-2 and J usage is TRBJ2-1; TRBD2 aligns across 9 bases. V lost 3 bases and J lost 1; bases outside the gene matches: 10. The CDR3 has 18 residues. Germline CDR1 and CDR2: SGHTA and FQGNSA. CDR3 amino acids: CASSLRAGGPLSYNEQFF. The CDR3 bases are TGTGCCAGCAGCTTGAGGGCGGGAGGGCCTTTATCCTACAATGAGCAGTTCTTC.

This clone has only a few counts. The CDR3 loop is CASRRQGGGYEQYF. For the CDR3, the DNA is TGTGCCAGCCGAAGACAGGGAGGAGGCTACGAGCAGTACTTC. V and J are TRBV13 and TRBJ2-7; D perhaps matches TRBD1 (7 bases). V lost 8 bases and J lost 3, with 17 bases in between. The CDR3 has 14 residues. Germline CDR1 is PRHDT and CDR2 is FYEKMQ (reference sequence).

V and J are TRBV7-2 and TRBJ1-2; D is uncertain. The V and J ends lost 0 bases and 2 bases respectively, with 16 bases between them. Germline values: CDR1 SGHTA, CDR2 FQGNSA. This CDR3 is built from 17 residues. As DNA, the CDR3 is TGTGCCAGCAGCTTAGCCCCTAGGGCAGCGGAAAACTATGGCTACACCTTC. Encoded protein: CASSLAPRAAENYGYTF.

The CDR3 DNA sequence: TGTGCCAGCAGCTTCGAAGGGCCAGATACGCAGTATTTT. The encoded protein is CASSFEGPDTQYF. V gene TRBV7-2 combines with J gene TRBJ2-3; D uncertain. V was pared by 3 bases and J by 4 bases, with 8 bases between. Germline CDR1 and CDR2: SGHTA and FQGNSA. The CDR3 spans 13 residues.

This chain connects TRBV5-6 to TRBJ2-3; 10 bases fit TRBD2. Germline CDR1 and CDR2: SGHDT and YYEEEE. J lost 5 bases, V lost 0 bases, and 6 bases had no gene match. The CDR3 consists of 16 residues. The CDR3 region is CASSLDLAGVLDTQYF. The CDR3 nucleotides read TGTGCCAGCAGCTTGGATCTAGCGGGAGTTTTAGATACGCAGTATTTT.

V usage is TRBV4-3 and J usage is TRBJ2-2; D not certain. V lost 3 bases and J 5 bases, leaving 13 bases between the germline ends. The CDR3 length is 15 residues. Germline CDR1 and CDR2: LGHNA and YSLEER. The CDR3 DNA sequence: TGCGCCAGCAGCCAGTTGCACTCATCAACCGGGGAGCTGTTTTTT. Protein: CASSQLHSSTGELFF.

V and J are TRBV28 and TRBJ2-6; D remains ambiguous. The germline V and J ends were trimmed by 10 bases and 0 bases, with 16 bases remaining between them. The CDR3 loop spans 16 amino acids. Germline-derived CDR1 and CDR2 are MDHEN and SYDVKM. Written as DNA, the CDR3 is TGTGCCACCACGCCGGACCGCAGCTCTGGGGCCAACGTCCTGACTTTC. This sequence encodes CATTPDRSSGANVLTF.

The count of this clone is one. The chain joins TRBV5-1 to TRBJ2-3; D not resolved. V shed 0 bases and J shed 0 bases, with 8 bases lying between them. The CDR3 has 15 amino acids. Germline V CDR1 and CDR2: SGHRS, YFSETQ. CDR3 in amino acids: CASSLGRPSTDTQYF. DNA for the CDR3: TGCGCCAGCAGCTTGGGACGGCCTAGCACAGATACGCAGTATTTT.

This clone was found once. The V and J genes are TRBV11-3 and TRBJ2-5; TRBD1 aligns across 7 bases. The J segment lost 0 bases and the V segment lost 5 bases, leaving 3 bases of the junction unmatched. The CDR3 spans 14 residues. CDR1 is SGHNT and CDR2 is YENEEA in the germline V gene. The CDR3 DNA sequence: TGTGCCAGCAGCCGAGACAGGGACCAAGAGACCCAGTACTTC. Translation: CASSRDRDQETQYF.

The J gene is TRBJ1-2, the V gene TRBV19, with TRBD1 identical over 7 bases. The CDR3 covers 15 residues. The ends lost 8 bases at V and 0 bases at J; junction bases unmatched: 9. Per germline, CDR1 LNHDA and CDR2 SQIVND (reference sequence). The CDR3 DNA reads as TGTGCCAGTGGAAGAACAGGGGAAGCTAACTATGGCTACACCTTC. It yields the protein CASGRTGEANYGYTF.

This clone has just one count. The gene calls are TRBV6-5 and TRBJ2-7, with a tentative D call TRBD2 (6 bases). Germline V gene lookup returns CDR1 MNHEY and CDR2 SVGAGI. CDR3 length: 14 amino acids. V lost 10 bases and J lost 0, with 16 bases in between. CDR3 sequence reads: CATGGPVPSYEQYF. The CDR3 DNA follows: TGTGCCACCGGGGGACCTGTTCCCTCCTACGAGCAGTACTTC.

The J gene is TRBJ2-5, the V gene TRBV7-3; D ambiguous. This CDR3 is built from 13 residues. Germline CDR1 SGHTA, CDR2 FQGTGA. V was cut by 2 bases and J by 0 bases, with 4 bases left in between. The CDR3 nucleotides read TGTGCCAGCAGCTTAGGCGACCAAGAGACCCAGTACTTC. It codes for CASSLGDQETQYF.

V and J are TRBV6-5 and TRBJ1-5; no clear D. The germline CDR1 and CDR2 sequences are MNHEY and SVGAGI. Trimming pared 8 bases from V and 3 bases from J, leaving 8 bases between. This CDR3 is 12 amino acids long. CDR3 region: CASRQPNQPQHF. Written as DNA, the CDR3 is TGTGCCAGCCGGCAGCCCAATCAGCCCCAGCATTTT.

This chain connects TRBV2 to TRBJ2-7; 8 bases agree with TRBD1. With V trimmed by 4 bases and J by 2 bases, 4 bases remained unmatched. CDR1 and CDR2 (germline): SNHLY, FYNNEI. The CDR3 has 14 residues. This CDR3 reads CASSAGQGPYEQYF. The DNA of the CDR3 is TGTGCCAGCAGTGCCGGACAGGGCCCCTACGAGCAGTACTTC.

The rearrangement uses TRBV5-1 and TRBJ1-1, with D possibly matching TRBD1 (6 bases). Trimming removed 5 bases at V and 4 bases at J, with 15 bases between. This CDR3 comprises 14 residues. Germline V gives CDR1 SGHRS, CDR2 YFSETQ. The CDR3 protein is CASSRDTRTTEAFF. The CDR3 nucleotides read TGCGCCAGCAGTCGGGACACCCGGACCACTGAAGCTTTCTTT.

This clone occurred once. The chain is built from TRBV5-1 and TRBJ1-1; D remains ambiguous. Germline V gene data show CDR1 as SGHRS and CDR2 as YFSETQ. There are 14 residues in the CDR3. V gave up 0 bases and J gave up 5 bases, with 11 bases separating them. CDR3 DNA sequence: TGCGCCAGCAGCTTGGCCCTTTCGGAGACTGAAGCTTTCTTT. Amino acid sequence: CASSLALSETEAFF.

The CDR3 sequence is CAWTRGQETQYF. The CDR3 coding sequence is TGTGCCTGGACTCGTGGTCAAGAGACCCAGTACTTC. J is TRBJ2-5 and V is TRBV30; D not certain. Trimming shortened V by 4 bases and J by 2 bases, and 8 bases separated the two germline ends. The CDR3 loop spans 12 amino acids. CDR1 is GTSNPN and CDR2 is SVGIG in the germline V gene (reference sequence). Filled out from reference TRBV30 and TRBJ2-5, the complete variable domain reads SQTIHQWPATLVQPVGSPLSLECTVEGTSNPNLYWYRQAAGRGLQLLFYSVGIGQISSEVPQNLSASRPQDRQFILSSKKLLLSDSGFYLCAWTRGQETQYFGPGTRLLVL.

The chain links TRBV7-9 to TRBJ1-2, with 8 positions matching TRBD1. This CDR3 region has 15 residues. The germline gives CDR1 SEHNR, CDR2 FQNEAQ (reference sequence). J was trimmed by 5 bases and V by 1 base; bases with no gene match: 6. CDR3 coding DNA: TGTGCCAGCAGCTTAGACGGGGACAGGCGGTATGGCTACACCTTC. Protein product: CASSLDGDRRYGYTF.

This chain uses TRBV7-9 with TRBJ1-1; D unclear. The CDR3 extends over 14 amino acids. The germline V and J ends were trimmed by 1 base and 2 bases, with 8 bases remaining between them. Germline lookup yields CDR1 SEHNR and CDR2 FQNEAQ (reference sequence). The CDR3 reads CASSLEQPNTEAFF. CDR3 sequence (DNA): TGTGCCAGCAGCTTAGAACAGCCAAACACTGAAGCTTTCTTT.

The chain links TRBV5-1 to TRBJ2-7; TRBD2 might be the D (5 bases). Germline V gene data show CDR1 as SGHRS and CDR2 as YFSETQ. The CDR3 runs 13 residues. Trimming removed 6 bases at V and 0 bases at J, with 10 bases between. CDR3 sequence (DNA): TGCGCCAGCACCTCTGGGAGCTCCTACGAGCAGTACTTC. As protein: CASTSGSSYEQYF. Full variable domain (rest looked up from reference TRBV5-1 and TRBJ2-7): KAGVTQTPRYLIKTRGQQVTLSCSPISGHRSVSWYQQTPGQGLQFLFEYFSETQRNKGNFPGRFSGRQFSNSRSEMNVSTLELGDSALYLCASTSGSSYEQYFGPGTRLTVT.

J is TRBJ1-2 and V is TRBV7-9, with 9 nucleotides matching TRBD1. The CDR3 runs to 13 residues. From germline, CDR1 is SEHNR and CDR2 FQNEAQ (reference sequence). Trimming took 7 bases from V and 6 from J; bases not matched to a gene: 6. CDR3 residues: CASTGQGYNGYTF. DNA for the CDR3: TGTGCCAGCACAGGACAGGGGTACAATGGCTACACCTTC.

V is TRBV7-2 and J is TRBJ2-3, with TRBD2 identical over 11 bases. The CDR3 consists of 17 residues. Per the germline V gene, CDR1 is SGHTA and CDR2 is FQGNSA. V dropped 5 bases and J dropped 2; count of bases not matched to a gene: 9. CDR3 residues: CASSAGGLAGLTDTQYF. Here the CDR3 DNA reads TGTGCCAGCAGCGCCGGCGGACTAGCGGGTCTCACAGATACGCAGTATTTT.